Sequencing of this TCR beta chain was carried out in a study of T cell responses to AZD1222 COVID-19 vaccine. Study-level points and caveats: Baseline seropositives among AZD1222 recipients totaled only five to seven.

Trimming pared 7 bases from V and 0 bases from J, leaving 13 bases between. Per the germline V gene, CDR1 is SNHLY and CDR2 is FYNNEI. This CDR3 has 16 residues. Assay used: immunoSEQ multiplex PCR; TCRdb lists only in-frame clones, some missing. The sample has around 66,000 clones, more than 75% seen once. This clone has a handful of counts. The target antigen is unknown. The chain employs TRBV2 and TRBJ1-6; D unresolved. Sequencing was performed on peripheral blood, taken 28 days after the second dose of the MenACWY control vaccine. The receptor's source is an adult who received the MenACWY meningococcal vaccine as a control. CDR3 region: CASILAWDSYNSPLHF. The CDR3 coding sequence is TGTGCCAGCATTTTAGCCTGGGACTCCTATAATTCACCCCTCCACTTT.